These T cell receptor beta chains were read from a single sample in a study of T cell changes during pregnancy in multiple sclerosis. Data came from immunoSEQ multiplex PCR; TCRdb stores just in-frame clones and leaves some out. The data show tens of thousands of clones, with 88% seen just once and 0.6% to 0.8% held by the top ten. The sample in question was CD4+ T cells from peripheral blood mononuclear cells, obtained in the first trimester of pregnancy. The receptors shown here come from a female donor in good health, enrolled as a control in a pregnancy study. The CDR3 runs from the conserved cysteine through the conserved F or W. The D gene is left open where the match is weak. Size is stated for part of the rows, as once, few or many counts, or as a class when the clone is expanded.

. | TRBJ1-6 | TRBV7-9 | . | CASSLGSADSSPLHF | TGTGCCAGCAGCTTAGGGTCGGCAGATAGCTCACCCCTCCACTTT
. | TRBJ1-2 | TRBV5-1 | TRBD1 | CASSNRQGYYGYTF | TGCGCCAGCAGCAATCGACAGGGGTACTATGGCTACACCTTC
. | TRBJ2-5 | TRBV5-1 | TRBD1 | CASSLAPGGRETQYF | TGCGCCAGCAGCTTGGCGCCAGGGGGCCGGGAGACCCAGTACTTC
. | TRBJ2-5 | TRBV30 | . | CAGAPRGLQETQYF | TGTGCCGGAGCCCCCCGGGGGTTGCAAGAGACCCAGTACTTC
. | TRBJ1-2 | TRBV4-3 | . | CASSGHTGTPLVGYTF | TGCGCCAGCAGCGGCCACACCGGGACACCGTTAGTCGGCTACACCTTC
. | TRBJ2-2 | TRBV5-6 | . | CASSFPGYTGELFF | TGTGCCAGCAGCTTTCCAGGGTACACCGGGGAGCTGTTTTTT
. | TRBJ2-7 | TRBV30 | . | CAWNQAGPSYEQYF | TGTGCCTGGAACCAGGCAGGGCCCTCCTACGAGCAGTACTTC
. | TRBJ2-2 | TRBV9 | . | CAGSQIQAGELFF | TGTGCCGGCAGCCAGATACAAGCCGGGGAGCTGTTTTTT
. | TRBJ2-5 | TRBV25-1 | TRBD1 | CASSNTGGLVETQYF | TGTGCCAGCAGTAATACAGGGGGCTTGGTGGAGACCCAGTACTTC
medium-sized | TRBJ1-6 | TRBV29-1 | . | CSDWTVNSPLHF | TGCAGCGACTGGACAGTAAATTCACCCCTCCACTTT
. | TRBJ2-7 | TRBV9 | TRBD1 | CASSPRNGQGSYEQYF | TGTGCCAGCAGCCCTCGGAACGGACAGGGTTCCTACGAGCAGTACTTC
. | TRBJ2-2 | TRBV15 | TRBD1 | CATSRDLGTGATGELFF | TGTGCCACCAGCAGAGATTTGGGGACAGGGGCCACCGGGGAGCTGTTTTTT
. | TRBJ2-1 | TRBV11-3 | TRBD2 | CASSLRRGAFNDEQFF | TGTGCCAGCAGCTTGCGGCGGGGGGCGTTTAACGATGAGCAGTTCTTC
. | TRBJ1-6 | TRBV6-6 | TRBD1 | CASSPGQGSYNSPLHF | TGTGCCAGCAGTCCAGGACAGGGGTCCTATAATTCACCCCTCCACTTT
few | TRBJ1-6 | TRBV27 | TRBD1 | CASSPIGTENSPLHF | TGTGCCAGCAGTCCCATCGGGACAGAAAATTCACCCCTCCACTTT
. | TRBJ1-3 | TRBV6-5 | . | CASSFGTPHSGNTIYF | TGTGCCAGCAGTTTTGGGACACCACACTCTGGAAACACCATATATTTT
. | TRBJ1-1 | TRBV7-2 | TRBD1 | CASSSQGARAQAFF | TGTGCCAGCAGCTCACAGGGGGCTCGGGCTCAAGCTTTCTTT
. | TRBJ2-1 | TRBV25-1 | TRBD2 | CATSSGGINKQFF | TGTGCCACCTCTAGCGGGGGAATCAATAAGCAGTTCTTC
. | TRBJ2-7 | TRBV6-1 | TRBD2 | CASSGTSGVTEQYF | TGTGCCAGCAGTGGGACTAGCGGGGTCACCGAGCAGTACTTC
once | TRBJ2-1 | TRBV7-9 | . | CASSLTGGYNEQFF | TGTGCCAGCAGCCTCACCGGGGGATACAATGAGCAGTTCTTC
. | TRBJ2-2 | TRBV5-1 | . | CASSLARGANTGELFF | TGCGCCAGCAGCTTGGCCCGGGGGGCTAACACCGGGGAGCTGTTTTTT
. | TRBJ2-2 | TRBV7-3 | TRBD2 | CASSQRGGRTGELFF | TGTGCCAGCAGCCAAAGGGGAGGGAGGACCGGGGAGCTGTTTTTT
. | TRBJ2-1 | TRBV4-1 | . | CASSLRAGTSGGALVEQFF | .
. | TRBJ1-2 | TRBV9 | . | CASSPPPSGGGSYGYTF | TGTGCCAGCAGCCCTCCACCGAGCGGGGGAGGAAGCTATGGCTACACCTTC
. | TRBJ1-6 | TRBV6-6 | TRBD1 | CASSYEATGDSPLHF | TGTGCCAGCAGTTACGAGGCGACAGGGGATTCACCCCTCCACTTT
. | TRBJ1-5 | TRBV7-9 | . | CASSWESNQPQHF | TGTGCCAGCAGCTGGGAGAGCAATCAGCCCCAGCATTTT
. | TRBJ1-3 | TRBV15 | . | CATSRDIGNTIYF | TGTGCCACCAGCAGAGATATCGGGAACACCATATATTTT
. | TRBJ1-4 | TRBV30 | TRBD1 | CAWSLDRGEKLFF | TGTGCCTGGTCCCTGGACAGGGGTGAAAAACTGTTTTTT
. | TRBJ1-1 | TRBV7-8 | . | CASSLGGGNTEAFF | TGTGCCAGCAGCTTAGGCGGGGGGAACACTGAAGCTTTCTTT
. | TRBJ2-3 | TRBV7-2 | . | CASSLLGRGDGTDTQYF | TGTGCCAGCAGCTTATTGGGGCGGGGCGATGGGACAGATACGCAGTATTTT
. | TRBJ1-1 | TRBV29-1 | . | CSVGGRVSGVDTEAFF | TGCAGCGTTGGTGGCAGGGTATCGGGTGTAGACACTGAAGCTTTCTTT
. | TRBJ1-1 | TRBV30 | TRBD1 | CAWSEQGATEAFF | TGTGCCTGGAGTGAACAGGGGGCGACTGAAGCTTTCTTT
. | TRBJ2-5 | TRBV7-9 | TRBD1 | CASSVQGAQETQYF | TGTGCCAGCAGCGTCCAGGGGGCCCAAGAGACCCAGTACTTC
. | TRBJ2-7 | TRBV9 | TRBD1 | CASSSRPGQGPFSYEQYF | TGTGCCAGCAGCTCCCGTCCGGGACAGGGGCCCTTTTCCTACGAGCAGTACTTC
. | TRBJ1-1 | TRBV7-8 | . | CASSLDTNLNTEAFF | TGTGCCAGCAGCTTAGACACCAACCTGAACACTGAAGCTTTCTTT
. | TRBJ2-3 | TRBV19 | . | CASSQAYTDTQYF | TGTGCCAGTAGCCAGGCGTACACAGATACGCAGTATTTT
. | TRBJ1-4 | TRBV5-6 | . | CASSLAMSGDLKKLFF | TGTGCCAGCAGCTTGGCCATGTCGGGGGACTTGAAAAAACTGTTTTTT
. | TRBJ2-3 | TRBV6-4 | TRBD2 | CASSEKRGGSTDTQYF | TGTGCCAGCAGTGAAAAGCGGGGGGGTAGCACAGATACGCAGTATTTT
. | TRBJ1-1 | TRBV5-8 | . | CASPNVGEGWKAEAFF | TGTGCCAGCCCCAACGTGGGGGAGGGCTGGAAGGCTGAAGCTTTCTTT
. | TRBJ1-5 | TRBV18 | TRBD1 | CASSLGTGGGNQPQHF | TGTGCCAGCTCACTGGGGACAGGGGGAGGCAATCAGCCCCAGCATTTT
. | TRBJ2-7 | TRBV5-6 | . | CASSLMGSTSHYEQYF | TGTGCCAGCAGCCTGATGGGGTCTACTAGCCACTACGAGCAGTACTTC
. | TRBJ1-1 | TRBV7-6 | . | CASSSTYRAKNTEAFF | TGTGCCAGCAGCTCCACTTACAGGGCCAAGAACACTGAAGCTTTCTTT
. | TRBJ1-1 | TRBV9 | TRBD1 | CASSVSGQGHTEAFF | TGTGCCAGCAGCGTTTCCGGACAGGGACATACTGAAGCTTTCTTT
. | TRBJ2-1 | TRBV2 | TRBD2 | CASRGLAGVGNEQFF | TGTGCCAGCAGGGGACTAGCGGGGGTGGGCAATGAGCAGTTCTTC
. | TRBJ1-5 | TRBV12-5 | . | CASGGGGQGNQPQHF | TGTGCTAGTGGTGGGGGGGGGCAGGGGAATCAGCCCCAGCATTTT
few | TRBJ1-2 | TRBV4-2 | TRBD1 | CASSQQQGPYGYTF | TGTGCCAGCAGCCAGCAACAGGGGCCTTATGGCTACACCTTC
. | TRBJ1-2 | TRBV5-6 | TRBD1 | CASSSQGANYGYTF | TGTGCCAGCAGCTCACAGGGGGCTAACTATGGCTACACCTTC
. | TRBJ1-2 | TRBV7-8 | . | CASSLSGRSYGYTF | TGTGCCAGCAGCTTATCAGGCAGGTCGTACGGCTACACCTTC
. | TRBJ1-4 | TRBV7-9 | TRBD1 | CASSPGTGREKLFF | TGTGCCAGCAGCCCGGGGACAGGGCGTGAAAAACTGTTTTTT
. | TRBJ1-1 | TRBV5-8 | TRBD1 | CASSLDRAGTEAFF | TGTGCCAGCAGTTTGGACAGGGCTGGGACTGAAGCTTTCTTT